The 24 T cell receptor beta chains reported below all come from one sample, sequenced in a study of tumor-infiltrating lymphocytes in primary liver carcinoma. Out of unsorted whole blood came the blood RNA, and germline DNA was extracted as well. cDNA specific to TCR beta was made from 500 ng of total RNA, with a constant-region primer employed for priming. Three nested multiplex PCR rounds of slightly modified ARM-PCR generated TCR beta libraries. The study ran its first two PCR rounds for roughly 11 cycles each, using TRBV1-TRBV30 forward primers and a C-beta reverse primer. One entry per CDR3 protein, called by TCRdb with MiXCR from the multiplex PCR reads. The sample shows some 200,000 distinct CDR3 sequences, 65% of them seen only once. The sample consisted of peripheral blood. These receptors all stem from a woman in her sixties or seventies with primary liver carcinoma and hepatitis B virus infection.

Comments on this clonotype: One end of the junction is discordant with germline, which a read error may explain. The chain couples TRBV11-2 to TRBJ2-3; TRBD2 agrees at 10 bases. Germline CDR1 SGHAT, CDR2 FQNNGV. CDR3 length: 16 residues. The CDR3 DNA follows: TGTGCCAGCAGCTTCCTAGCGGGAGCTACTACAGATGCGCAGTATTTT. It encodes CASSFLAGATTDAQYF.

Comment on this clonotype: Sequence at one end of the junction differs from germline and may be a read error. CDR3 sequence reads: CVSNEAGGPDTQYF. The CDR3 DNA reads as TGTGTCAGCAACGAAGCGGGAGGGCCTGATACGCAGTATTTT. This chain joins TRBV7-9 and TRBJ2-3, with 10 bases matching TRBD2. The CDR3 has 14 amino acids. Germline V gene data show CDR1 as SEHNR and CDR2 as FQNEAQ (reference sequence).

As for this clonotype: Since a much larger clone is just one base distant, this may be a read error. V usage is TRBV10-1 and J usage is TRBJ2-7, with TRBD1 matching 7 bases. The CDR3 runs 13 residues. Germline CDR1 and CDR2: WNHNN and SYGVQD (reference sequence). Trimming removed 7 bases from V and 3 bases from J; junction bases left unmatched: 6. The CDR3 loop reads CASTQDRFYEQYF. CDR3 bases: TGCGCCAGCACGCAGGACAGGTTCTACGAGCAGTACTTC.

With respect to this clonotype: A much larger clone differs from this one at a single base, so this may be a read error. This chain joins TRBV4-1 and TRBJ2-2; perhaps TRBD1 as D (5 bases). This CDR3 spans 16 amino acids. The germline gives CDR1 MGHRA, CDR2 YSYEKL. Trimming stripped 0 bases from V and 3 bases from J, with 11 bases between. CDR3 in DNA: TGCGCCAGCAGCCAAGAGGGCATAGGGGACACCGGGGAGCTGTTTTTT. Translated, it gives CASSQEGIGDTGELFF.

On this clonotype: This may stem from a read error, because a much larger clone lies one nucleotide away. The V gene is TRBV7-8, the J gene TRBJ1-2; D may be TRBD1 (5 bases). Germline loops: CDR1 SGHVS, CDR2 FQNEAQ. The length of the CDR3 is 14 residues. The CDR3 nucleotides are TGTGTCAGCAGCCCTCAGGGCTACGGCTATGGCTACACCTTC. Its translation: CVSSPQGYGYGYTF.

This clonotype was seen ten or more times. The chain has TRBV6-6 and TRBJ2-2, with 10 bases matching TRBD2. Germline loops: CDR1 MNHNY, CDR2 SVGAGI (reference sequence). J was trimmed by 6 bases and V by 3 bases; bases with no gene match: 4. The CDR3 has 15 residues. CDR3 residues: CASSYLAGEPGELFF. CDR3 DNA sequence: TGTGCCAGCAGTTATCTAGCGGGAGAACCCGGGGAGCTGTTTTTT.

Of note for this clonotype: The CDR3 end shows no conserved phenylalanine or tryptophan, and so a read error is likely. V is TRBV11-3 and J is TRBJ2-1; D is undetermined. The CDR3 has 15 amino acids. The V end was cut by 7 bases, the J end by 9 bases, with 22 bases between. Germline CDR1 reads SGHNT; CDR2 reads YENEEA. The CDR3 loop reads CASNSNLVGQAEQFL. The CDR3 coding sequence is TGTGCCAGCAACTCCAACCTAGTGGGCCAAGCTGAGCAGTTCCTC.

As for this clonotype: At one boundary the junction diverges from the germline segment, which might be a read error. V is TRBV29-1 and J is TRBJ2-5; the D gene is possibly TRBD2 (5 bases). The CDR3 is made up of 12 amino acids. Per germline, CDR1 SQVTM and CDR2 ANQGSEA. The CDR3 loop is CSVGLPQEAQYF. CDR3 DNA: TGCAGCGTTGGACTACCCCAAGAGGCCCAGTATTTC.

This clonotype came up a few times. The chain is built from TRBV11-1 and TRBJ2-3; D gene uncertain. The V end lost 5 bases, the J end lost 6 bases, and 15 bases lay between the germline ends. Germline values: CDR1 SGHAT, CDR2 FQDESV (reference sequence). The CDR3 is 14 amino acids. The DNA of the CDR3 is TGTGCCAGCAGCCCTAAGGGCCCGTTTGATACGCAGTATTTT. Its protein is CASSPKGPFDTQYF.

In regard to this clonotype: Sequence at one end of the junction differs from germline and may be a read error. The chain recombines TRBV11-2 with TRBJ2-5, with a possible D match to TRBD1 (5 bases). CDR1 is SGHAT and CDR2 is FQNNGV in the germline V gene. This CDR3 is 15 amino acids long. CDR3 loop: CASSYGHGWGETQYF. The CDR3 region has the DNA TGTGCTAGCAGCTACGGACATGGATGGGGAGAGACCCAGTACTTC.

This clonotype was observed many times. This chain links TRBV5-5 with TRBJ2-1; tentative D call: TRBD2 (6 bases). V was trimmed by 3 bases and J by 7 bases, leaving 14 bases between them. This CDR3 is 14 amino acids long. Germline V lookup: CDR1 SGHKS, CDR2 YYEKEE (reference sequence). The CDR3 sequence is CASSSTGTSNEQFF. CDR3 DNA sequence: TGTGCCAGCAGCTCAACCGGGACTTCAAATGAGCAGTTCTTC.

A remark on this clonotype: Just one base apart from a much larger clone, this may be a read error. The chain links TRBV12-3 or TRBV12-4 to TRBJ2-1; the match to TRBD2 covers 10 bases. The CDR3 totals 15 residues. The CDR3 sequence: CASSNSGRHYNEQLF. Written as DNA, the CDR3 is TGTGCCAGCAGTAATAGCGGGAGGCACTACAATGAGCAGCTCTTC.

This clonotype appeared a single time. An end of the junction differs from the germline gene, which may be a read error. V usage is TRBV11-2 and J usage is TRBJ2-5; D is possibly TRBD2 (6 bases). The CDR3 is 15 residues long. Germline loops: CDR1 SGHAT, CDR2 FQNNGV. In DNA, the CDR3 is TGTGCCAGCCGCCTCATTGGGGGGAGTCAAGAGACACAGTACTTC. Its translation: CASRLIGGSQETQYF.

The chain employs TRBV11-3 and TRBJ2-5; 9 bases map to TRBD2. Trimming took 0 bases from V and 14 from J; bases not matched to a gene: 13. The CDR3 is 15 amino acids. Germline V lookup: CDR1 SGHNT, CDR2 YENEEA. In nucleotides, the CDR3 is TGTGCCAGCAGCTTAGACACGACTAGCGGAGAGATCCAATACTTC. It translates to CASSLDTTSGEIQYF.

With respect to this clonotype: Germline is not matched at one junction end, which may reflect a read error. This chain joins TRBV11-2 and TRBJ2-1; a possible D gene is TRBD2 (5 bases). CDR3 length equals 15 residues. CDR1 is SGHAT and CDR2 is FQNNGV in the germline V gene. In DNA, the CDR3 is TGTACCAGCAGCTTAGGAGGCGGTAGACTTGGTGAGCAGTTCTTC. It is translated as CTSSLGGGRLGEQFF.

This clonotype was counted many times. The chain uses TRBV6-2 or TRBV6-3 and TRBJ1-5, with 8 bases lining up with TRBD1. The germline V gene has CDR1 MNHEY and CDR2 SVGEGT. V lost 6 bases to trimming and J lost 4 bases; unmatched junction nucleotides: 11. The CDR3 has 16 residues. The CDR3 sequence: CASRTLRQGRNQPQHF. DNA for the CDR3: TGTGCCAGCAGAACACTCAGACAGGGGAGAAATCAGCCCCAGCATTTT.

With regard to this clonotype: A much larger clone lies a single base off, so this may be a read error. This chain uses TRBV6-6 with TRBJ2-2, with TRBD1 identical over 7 bases. The CDR3 is 16 residues long. The germline V gene has CDR1 MNHNY and CDR2 SVGAGI (reference sequence). The CDR3 sequence: CASSYLGTANTGEPFF. DNA for the CDR3: TGTGCCAGCAGTTACTTAGGGACAGCCAACACCGGGGAGCCGTTTTTT.

Comments on this clonotype: A junction end diverges from the germline sequence, so it may reflect a read error. V usage is TRBV4-2 and J usage is TRBJ2-6; TRBD2 is a possible D gene (5 bases). The CDR3 loop spans 18 amino acids. The germline CDR1 and CDR2 sequences are LGHNA and YNFKEQ. The DNA for the CDR3 is TGTGCCAGCAGTCAAGATTTGCGGGTTAGCTCTGGGGCCAACGTCCTGACTTTC. Translated: CASSQDLRVSSGANVLTF.

As to this clonotype: One end of the junction is discordant with germline, which a read error may explain. The gene calls are TRBV6-1 and TRBJ1-6, with 9 nucleotides matching TRBD1. CDR1 and CDR2 from the germline V gene are MNHNS and SASEGT. The CDR3 runs 13 residues. The CDR3 nucleotides read TGTGACAGCAGGGGGACAGGGAACTCACCCCTCCACTTT. This translates into CDSRGTGNSPLHF.

This clonotype was seen ten or more times. The chain is built from TRBV12-3 or TRBV12-4 and TRBJ1-1, with TRBD1 as a possible D gene (5 bases). Trimming took 4 bases from V and 8 from J, leaving 11 bases between them. This CDR3 comprises 12 residues. CDR3 coding DNA: TGTGCCAGCAGTTCTGGACGGGACGAAGCTTTCTTT. Protein sequence: CASSSGRDEAFF.

A note on this clonotype: Mismatch with germline at one junction end may stem from a read error. The genes are TRBV4-1 and TRBJ2-7; TRBD1 matches at 9 bases. The CDR3 totals 14 residues. The germline V gene has CDR1 MGHRA and CDR2 YSYEKL. The CDR3 nucleotides are TGCTCCAGCAGCCAAGGCGGGACAGGGCGGGAGCAGTACTTC. Translating gives CSSSQGGTGREQYF.

A word on this clonotype: Being one base from a much bigger clone, this may be a read error. CDR3 coding DNA: TGTGCCAGCAGTCCAGGTAGAGCCTCTGGGGTCAACGTCCTGACTTTC. Amino acids: CASSPGRASGVNVLTF. The chain links TRBV12-3 or TRBV12-4 to TRBJ2-6; D uncertain. The CDR3 runs to 16 residues.

The chain links TRBV6-1 to TRBJ2-3; D is perhaps TRBD1 (5 bases). The CDR3 sequence is 14 residues long. V lost 5 bases, J lost 7 bases, and 16 bases lay in between. Germline CDR1 reads MNHNS; CDR2 reads SASEGT. The CDR3 spells CASSSPDTRYTQYF. The CDR3 DNA follows: TGTGCCAGCAGTTCACCGGACACTCGGTATACGCAGTATTTT.

This clonotype has only a few counts. The gene calls are TRBV4-2 and TRBJ2-6; 13 bases fit TRBD2. The V and J ends lost 0 bases and 3 bases, in that order; junction bases with no gene match: 5. Per germline, CDR1 LGHNA and CDR2 YNFKEQ. CDR3 length: 19 amino acids. The DNA for the CDR3 is TGTGCCAGCAGCCAAGAACCCGGACTAGCGGGAGTTGGGGCCAACGTCCTGACTTTC. Its translation is CASSQEPGLAGVGANVLTF.